The T cell receptor beta chain described here comes from a study of early T cells in non-severe SARS-CoV-2 infection. The overall study: Unsorted whole blood bulk RNA was sequenced, with unpaired chains.

Each cDNA molecule carried a unique molecular identifier. TCRdb used MiXCR to reprocess the 5' RACE reads, holding one entry per CDR3 protein. The sample lists about 77,000 distinct CDR3 sequences; about a sixth were seen once. Whole-study findings and limits: VDJdb matching, biased toward anti-spike CD8 responses, missed private and CD4 specificities.

To note about this clonotype: No antigen is known for it.

Looked up from germline, CDR1 is WNHNN and CDR2 is SYGVQD (reference sequence). V shed 2 bases, J shed 1 base, and the junction held 3 bases outside the gene matches. The CDR3 covers 17 residues. This receptor was taken from an adult who was a healthcare worker with PCR-confirmed SARS-CoV-2 infection or an uninfected control (not recorded which). Sequenced material: whole blood. The rearrangement joins TRBV10-1 to TRBJ2-3; 13 bases map to TRBD2. CDR3: CASSEGTSGKRTDTQYF. In DNA, the CDR3 is TGCGCCAGCAGTGAGGGGACTAGCGGGAAACGCACAGATACGCAGTATTTT.